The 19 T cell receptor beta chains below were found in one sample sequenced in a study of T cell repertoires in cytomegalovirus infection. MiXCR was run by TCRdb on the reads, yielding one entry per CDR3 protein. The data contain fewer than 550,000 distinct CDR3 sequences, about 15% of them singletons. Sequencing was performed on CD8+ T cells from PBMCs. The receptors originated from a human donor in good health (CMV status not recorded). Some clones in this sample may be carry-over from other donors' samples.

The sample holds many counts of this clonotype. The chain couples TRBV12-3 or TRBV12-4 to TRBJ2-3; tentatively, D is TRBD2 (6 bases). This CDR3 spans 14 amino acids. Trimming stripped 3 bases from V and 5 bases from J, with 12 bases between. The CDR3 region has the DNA TGTGCCAGCAGTTTTCCCCCCGGGGGAGATACGCAGTATTTT. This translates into CASSFPPGGDTQYF.

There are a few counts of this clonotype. The CDR3 DNA reads as TGTGCCAGCACGGCCGACTATGGCTACACCTTC. It is translated as CASTADYGYTF. The chain employs TRBV2 and TRBJ1-2, with unresolved D. From germline, CDR1 is SNHLY and CDR2 FYNNEI. The CDR3 loop spans 11 amino acids. V was cut by 7 bases and J by 3 bases, with 6 bases left in between.

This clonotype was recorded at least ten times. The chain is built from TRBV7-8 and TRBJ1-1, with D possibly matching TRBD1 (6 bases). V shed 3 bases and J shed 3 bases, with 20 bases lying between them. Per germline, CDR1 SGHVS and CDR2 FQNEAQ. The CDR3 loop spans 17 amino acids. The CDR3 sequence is CASSLRGTARGYTEAFF. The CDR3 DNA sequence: TGTGCCAGCAGCTTGCGAGGGACGGCGAGGGGGTACACTGAAGCTTTCTTT.

The CDR3: CSAMEYGGKETQYF. In DNA, the CDR3 is TGCAGTGCTATGGAGTACGGGGGAAAAGAGACCCAGTACTTC. This chain joins TRBV20-1 and TRBJ2-5; tentative D call: TRBD2 (6 bases). Germline CDR1 reads DFQATT; CDR2 reads SNEGSKA (reference sequence). This CDR3 has 14 amino acids. Trimming removed 4 bases from V and 3 bases from J, with 15 bases in between.

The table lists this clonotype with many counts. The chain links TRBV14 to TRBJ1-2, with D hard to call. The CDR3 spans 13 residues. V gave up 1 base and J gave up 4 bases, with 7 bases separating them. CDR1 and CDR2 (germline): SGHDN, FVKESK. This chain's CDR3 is CASSQVPGYGYTF. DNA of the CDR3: TGTGCCAGCAGCCAAGTACCGGGCTATGGCTACACCTTC.

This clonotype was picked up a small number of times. CDR3 in DNA: TGCGCCAGCAGCTGGCCGCGGACAGGCTCCTACGAGCAGTACTTC. Its translation is CASSWPRTGSYEQYF. The chain combines TRBV5-1 with TRBJ2-7; 7 bases fit TRBD1. Germline loops: CDR1 SGHRS, CDR2 YFSETQ. Unmatched junction bases numbered 6, after V lost 3 bases and J lost 0 bases. The length of the CDR3 is 15 residues.

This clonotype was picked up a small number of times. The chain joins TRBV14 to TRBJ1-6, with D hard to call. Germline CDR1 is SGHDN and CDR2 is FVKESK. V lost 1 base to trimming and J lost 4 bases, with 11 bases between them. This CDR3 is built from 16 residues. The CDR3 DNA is TGTGCCAGCAGCCAAGTTGGGTCCAGGTATAATTCACCCCTCCACTTT. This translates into CASSQVGSRYNSPLHF.

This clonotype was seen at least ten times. CDR3 sequence reads: CASSGTNYNEQFF. CDR3 nucleotide sequence: TGTGCCAGCAGCGGGACTAACTACAATGAGCAGTTCTTC. The chain combines TRBV7-3 with TRBJ2-1; 7 positions match TRBD2. Germline CDR1 reads SGHTA; CDR2 reads FQGTGA. With 5 bases clipped from V and 3 bases from J, the junction kept 1 base outside the gene matches. The CDR3 length is 13 residues.

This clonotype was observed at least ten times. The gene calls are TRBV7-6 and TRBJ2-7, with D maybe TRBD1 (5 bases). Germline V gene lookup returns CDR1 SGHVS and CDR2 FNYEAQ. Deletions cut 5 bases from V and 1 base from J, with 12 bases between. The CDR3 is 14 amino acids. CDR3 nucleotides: TGTGCCAGCAGCCCGAGGCAGGGTTCCTACGAGCAGTACTTC. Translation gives CASSPRQGSYEQYF.

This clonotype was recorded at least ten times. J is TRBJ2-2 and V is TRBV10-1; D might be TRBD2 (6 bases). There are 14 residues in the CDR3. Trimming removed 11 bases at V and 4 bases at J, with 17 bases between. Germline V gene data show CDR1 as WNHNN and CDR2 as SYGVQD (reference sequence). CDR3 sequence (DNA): TGCGCCTCACAAGGAGGGGCTGGCACCGGGGAGCTGTTTTTT. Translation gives CASQGGAGTGELFF.

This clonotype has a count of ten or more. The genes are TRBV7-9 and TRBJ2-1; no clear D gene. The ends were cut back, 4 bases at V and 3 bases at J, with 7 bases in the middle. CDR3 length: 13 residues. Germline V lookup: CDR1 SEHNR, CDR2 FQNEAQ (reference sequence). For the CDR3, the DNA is TGTGCCAGCAGCTCCCCCGACTACAATGAGCAGTTCTTC. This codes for CASSSPDYNEQFF.

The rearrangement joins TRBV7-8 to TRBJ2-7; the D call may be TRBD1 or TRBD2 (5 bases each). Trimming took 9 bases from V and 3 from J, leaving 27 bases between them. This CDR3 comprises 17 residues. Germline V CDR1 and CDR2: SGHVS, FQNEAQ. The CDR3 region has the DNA TGTGCCAGAAGATTAGCGTCTTTCGACAGAAATATCTACGAGCAGTACTTC. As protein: CARRLASFDRNIYEQYF.

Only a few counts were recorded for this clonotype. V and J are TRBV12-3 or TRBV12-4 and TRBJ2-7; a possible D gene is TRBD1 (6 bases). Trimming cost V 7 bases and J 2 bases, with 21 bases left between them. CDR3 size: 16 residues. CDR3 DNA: TGTGCCAGCACCCCTGACGACAGGAATAATCCCTACGAGCAGTACTTC. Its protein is CASTPDDRNNPYEQYF.

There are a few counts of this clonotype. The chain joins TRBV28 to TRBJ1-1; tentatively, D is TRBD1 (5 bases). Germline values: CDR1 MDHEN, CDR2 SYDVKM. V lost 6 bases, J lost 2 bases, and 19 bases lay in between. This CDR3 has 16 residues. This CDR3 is CASSPIPGRDNTEAFF. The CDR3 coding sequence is TGTGCCAGCAGCCCCATACCCGGCAGGGACAACACTGAAGCTTTCTTT.

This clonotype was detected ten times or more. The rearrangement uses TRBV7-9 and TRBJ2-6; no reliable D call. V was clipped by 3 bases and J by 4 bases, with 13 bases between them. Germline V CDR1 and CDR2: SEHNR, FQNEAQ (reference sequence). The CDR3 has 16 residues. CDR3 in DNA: TGTGCCAGCAGCTTTGGGCTTCGGACGGGGGCCAACGTCCTGACTTTC. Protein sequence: CASSFGLRTGANVLTF.

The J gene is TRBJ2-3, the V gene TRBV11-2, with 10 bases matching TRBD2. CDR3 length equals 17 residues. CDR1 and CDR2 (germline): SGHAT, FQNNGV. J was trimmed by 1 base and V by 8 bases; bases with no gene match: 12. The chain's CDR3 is CASRKAGGGVGTDTQYF. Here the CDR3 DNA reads TGTGCCAGCCGGAAAGCGGGGGGGGGGGTGGGCACAGATACGCAGTATTTT.

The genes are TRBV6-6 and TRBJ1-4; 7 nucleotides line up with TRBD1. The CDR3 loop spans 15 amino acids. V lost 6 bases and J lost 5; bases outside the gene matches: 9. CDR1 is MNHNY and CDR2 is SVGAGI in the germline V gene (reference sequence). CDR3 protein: CASSAEGARNEKLFF. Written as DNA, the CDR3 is TGTGCCAGCAGCGCCGAGGGGGCCCGCAATGAAAAACTGTTTTTT.

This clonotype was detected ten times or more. CDR3 DNA sequence: TGTGCCAGCAGCCCCGACCCGAACACCGGGGAGCTGTTTTTT. Translating it yields CASSPDPNTGELFF. The chain joins TRBV7-6 to TRBJ2-2; D uncertain. Germline CDR1 SGHVS, CDR2 FNYEAQ. V gave up 5 bases and J gave up 0 bases, with 7 bases separating them. The CDR3 consists of 14 residues.

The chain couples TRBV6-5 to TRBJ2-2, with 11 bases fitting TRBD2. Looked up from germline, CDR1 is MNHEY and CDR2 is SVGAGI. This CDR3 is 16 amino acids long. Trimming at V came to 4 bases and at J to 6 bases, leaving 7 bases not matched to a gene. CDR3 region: CASSSYSGGAAGELFF. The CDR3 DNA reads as TGTGCCAGCAGTTCCTATAGCGGGGGGGCTGCCGGGGAGCTGTTTTTT.